Sequencing of this T cell receptor (beta chain) was carried out in a study of blood T cell repertoires in COVID-19. Study as a whole: The origin of the acute and convalescent COVID-19 samples was the United States, Italy and Spain. Nucleic acid was either cDNA or gDNA, and it came from T cells, B-cell-depleted T cells, or PBMCs.

The ends lost 3 bases at V and 4 bases at J; junction bases unmatched: 10. The V gene's germline CDR1 is SGHRS and CDR2 YFSETQ. The CDR3 runs to 16 residues. Original analysis: Estimation of nucleated cell counts relied on the amplification of reference gene primers. Repertoires were generated with immunoSEQ multiplex PCR, while TCRdb's copy carries only in-frame clones and drops some. The V and J calls and clone size were taken over from that table, and D and trimming were inferred from the DNA. The sample includes 150,000 to 200,000 clones, about 85% of them seen just once. Sequenced sample: peripheral blood. The chain has TRBV5-1 and TRBJ2-5; 9 bases map to TRBD1. This sequence was found in a man in his 70s with active or convalescent COVID-19. The DNA for the CDR3 is TGCGCCAGCAGCTCGAGCCCCGGGACAGGGCGAGAGACCCAGTACTTC. Its protein product is CASSSSPGTGRETQYF.